These 18 T cell receptor beta chains came from one sample sequenced in a study of blood T cell repertoires in COVID-19. Using immunoSEQ multiplex PCR, the repertoire was profiled, and TCRdb retains in-frame clones only, with some absent. The sample consists of just over 80,000 clones, 85% to 90% of them appearing once. The sequenced sample consisted of PBMCs or T cells enriched from blood (not recorded which). The receptor source for this set is a woman between 45 and 65 years old with acute COVID-19.

This sequence joins TRBV18 and TRBJ2-7; possibly TRBD2 for D (6 bases). CDR3 length equals 15 residues. Looked up from germline, CDR1 is KGHSH and CDR2 is LQKENI. V lost 4 bases and J lost 3, with 16 bases in between. The CDR3 loop reads CASSQLSGSVYEQYF. The CDR3 DNA reads as TGTGCCAGCTCACAGCTCTCCGGGAGCGTCTACGAGCAGTACTTC.

The chain has TRBV18 and TRBJ2-5; D possibly corresponds to TRBD1 (5 bases). Looked up from germline, CDR1 is KGHSH and CDR2 is LQKENI. V dropped 1 base and J dropped 2 bases, with 11 bases sitting between them. The CDR3 is made up of 15 amino acids. The CDR3 is CASSPQPGPQETQYF. The DNA for the CDR3 is TGTGCCAGCTCACCACAGCCAGGGCCACAAGAGACCCAGTACTTC.

The V and J genes are TRBV2 and TRBJ2-3; 7 bases align to TRBD2. Germline assignment: CDR1 SNHLY and CDR2 FYNNEI. Trimming took 8 bases from V and 4 from J; bases not matched to a gene: 18. The CDR3 length is 17 residues. The CDR3 protein is CASGLWASGPGPDTQYF. The DNA of the CDR3 is TGTGCCAGCGGGCTTTGGGCTAGCGGACCTGGTCCAGATACGCAGTATTTT.

The J gene is TRBJ1-5, the V gene TRBV24-1; 9 bases line up with TRBD1. V trimming: 6 bases; J trimming: 6 bases; junction bases outside the gene matches: 5. Germline CDR1 is KGHDR and CDR2 is SFDVKD. The CDR3 length is 14 residues. CDR3 sequence: CATSQQGAGQPQHF. The CDR3 DNA reads TGTGCCACCAGTCAACAGGGGGCAGGTCAGCCCCAGCATTTT.

CDR3 sequence (DNA): TGTGCCTGGAGTGCTACCGGGGGACAGAATGGCTACACCTTC. This encodes CAWSATGGQNGYTF. V and J are TRBV30 and TRBJ1-2; 7 bases align to TRBD1. Germline V gene lookup returns CDR1 GTSNPN and CDR2 SVGIG (reference sequence). This CDR3 contains 14 residues. Trimming at V came to 1 base and at J to 6 bases, leaving 8 bases not matched to a gene.

This rearrangement joins TRBV29-1 to TRBJ1-5, with 7 bases identical to TRBD1. The junction had 6 bases not matched to a gene; V was cut back by 6 bases and J by 4 bases. The CDR3 is 13 residues long. Germline lookup yields CDR1 SQVTM and CDR2 ANQGSEA. CDR3 DNA: TGCAGCGTCGTGGCAGGGGGTAATCAGCCCCAGCATTTT. Amino acid sequence: CSVVAGGNQPQHF.

The chain is built from TRBV14 and TRBJ2-7, with TRBD2 matching over 13 bases. The CDR3 has 18 amino acids. J lost 5 bases, V lost 2 bases, and 12 bases had no gene match. Germline assignment: CDR1 SGHDN and CDR2 FVKESK. The CDR3 loop reads CASSQLTGLAGLTHEQYF. CDR3 bases: TGTGCCAGCAGCCAACTAACGGGACTAGCGGGATTAACCCACGAGCAGTACTTC.

The genes are TRBV19 and TRBJ2-7; 8 bases match TRBD1. The V gene end was trimmed by 5 bases and the J gene end by 5 bases; junction bases not matched to a gene: 5. The CDR3 runs to 13 residues. Per the germline V gene, CDR1 is LNHDA and CDR2 is SQIVND (reference sequence). CDR3 bases: TGTGCCAGTAGTTTGCAGGGGGCGGACGAGCAGTACTTC. It specifies CASSLQGADEQYF.

The chain combines TRBV7-2 with TRBJ2-1; D call uncertain. The CDR3 contains 15 residues. Trimming stripped 1 base from V and 6 bases from J, with 13 bases between. CDR1 SGHTA and CDR2 FQGNSA come from the germline V gene. The CDR3: CASSLGPETGNEQFF. The CDR3 coding sequence is TGTGCCAGCAGCTTAGGTCCTGAAACGGGCAATGAGCAGTTCTTC.

This chain uses TRBV7-9 with TRBJ2-2, with 8 bases that match TRBD1. Looked up from germline, CDR1 is SEHNR and CDR2 is FQNEAQ (reference sequence). The CDR3 runs to 17 residues. The V gene end was trimmed by 3 bases and the J gene end by 2 bases; junction bases not matched to a gene: 8. The CDR3 reads CASSFPRGHDNTGELFF. The CDR3 bases are TGTGCCAGCAGCTTCCCCAGGGGGCACGATAACACCGGGGAGCTGTTTTTT.

The rearrangement links TRBV4-2 to TRBJ1-6, with 7 bases lining up with TRBD1. This CDR3 is 16 amino acids long. CDR1 and CDR2 from the germline V gene are LGHNA and YNFKEQ. The J segment lost 1 base and the V segment lost 1 base, leaving 1 base of the junction unmatched. The CDR3 reads CASSQAGGSYNSPLHF. DNA of the CDR3: TGTGCCAGCAGCCAAGCAGGGGGATCCTATAATTCACCCCTCCACTTT.

The rearrangement links TRBV10-3 to TRBJ1-5; TRBD1 agrees at 8 bases. This CDR3 is built from 14 residues. V shed 5 bases and J 1 base; nucleotides not matched to a gene: 1. The germline V gene encodes CDR1 ENHRY and CDR2 SYGVKD. CDR3 sequence: CAISTGGSNQPQHF. The CDR3 DNA is TGTGCCATCAGTACAGGGGGGAGCAATCAGCCCCAGCATTTT.

The CDR3: CSVDGGRGGPTTYEQYF. The CDR3 nucleotides are TGCAGCGTGGACGGAGGTCGGGGGGGACCCACAACCTACGAGCAGTACTTC. The gene calls are TRBV29-1 and TRBJ2-7, with 8 nucleotides matching TRBD2. Germline V gene lookup returns CDR1 SQVTM and CDR2 ANQGSEA. The junction had 18 bases not matched to a gene; V was cut back by 6 bases and J by 2 bases. This CDR3 comprises 17 residues.

This clone was seen only once. The gene calls are TRBV4-3 and TRBJ1-4; D perhaps matches TRBD1 (5 bases). The germline V gene has CDR1 LGHNA and CDR2 YSLEER. CDR3 length equals 15 residues. V was pared by 0 bases and J by 7 bases, with 12 bases between. The chain's CDR3 is CASSQDAPGGEKLFF. The CDR3 nucleotides read TGCGCCAGCAGCCAAGATGCCCCGGGGGGTGAAAAACTGTTTTTT.

This clone is a singleton in its sample. CDR3 protein: CAIKKADTEAFF. For the CDR3, the DNA is TGTGCCATCAAGAAAGCGGACACTGAAGCTTTCTTT. The chain carries TRBV10-3 and TRBJ1-1; D not certain. Per the germline V gene, CDR1 is ENHRY and CDR2 is SYGVKD. The CDR3 runs to 12 residues. V lost 7 bases to trimming and J lost 3 bases, with 9 bases between them.

This clone occurred a few times. The chain employs TRBV28 and TRBJ1-1; 8 nucleotides align to TRBD1. The ends lost 6 bases at V and 3 bases at J; junction bases unmatched: 9. There are 15 residues in the CDR3. CDR1 is MDHEN, CDR2 SYDVKM, per germline. CDR3 in amino acids: CASSPRQGWDTEAFF. The CDR3 coding sequence is TGTGCCAGCAGCCCTAGACAGGGGTGGGACACTGAAGCTTTCTTT.

The chain uses TRBV11-2 and TRBJ2-7; 7 positions agree with TRBD1. V was clipped by 2 bases and J by 0 bases; unmatched bases: 1. This CDR3 contains 14 residues. From germline, CDR1 is SGHAT and CDR2 FQNNGV. The DNA of the CDR3 is TGTGCCAGCAGCTTACGACAGGGCTCCTACGAGCAGTACTTC. Its protein is CASSLRQGSYEQYF.

CDR3 in DNA: TGTGCCAGCAGCGAGGGACAAGAGAATGAAAAACTGTTTTTT. Residues: CASSEGQENEKLFF. This chain connects TRBV5-4 to TRBJ1-4; perhaps TRBD1 as D (6 bases). This CDR3 is built from 14 residues. Deletions cut 4 bases from V and 5 bases from J, with 12 bases between. CDR1 is SGHNT, CDR2 YYREEE, per germline (reference sequence).